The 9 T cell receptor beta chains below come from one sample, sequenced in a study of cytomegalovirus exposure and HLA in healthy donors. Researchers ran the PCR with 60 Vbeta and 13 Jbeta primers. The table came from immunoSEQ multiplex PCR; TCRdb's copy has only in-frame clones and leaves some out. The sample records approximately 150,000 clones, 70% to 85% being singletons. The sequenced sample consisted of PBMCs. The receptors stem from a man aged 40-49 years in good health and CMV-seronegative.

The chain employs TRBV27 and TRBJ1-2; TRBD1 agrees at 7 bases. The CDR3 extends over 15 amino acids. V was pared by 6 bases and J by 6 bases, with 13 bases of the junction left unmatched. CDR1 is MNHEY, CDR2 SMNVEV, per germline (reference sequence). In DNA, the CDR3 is TGTGCCAGCAGCCCAAAAACTTCCGGGACAGATGGCTACACCTTC. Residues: CASSPKTSGTDGYTF.

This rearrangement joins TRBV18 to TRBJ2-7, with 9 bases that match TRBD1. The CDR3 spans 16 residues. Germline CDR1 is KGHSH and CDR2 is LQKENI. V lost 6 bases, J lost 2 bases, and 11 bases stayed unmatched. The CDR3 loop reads CASSPTGQGIAYEQYF. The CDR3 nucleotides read TGTGCCAGCTCGCCCACGGGACAGGGAATCGCCTACGAGCAGTACTTC. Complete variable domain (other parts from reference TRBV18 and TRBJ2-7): NAGVMQNPRHLVRRRGQEARLRCSPMKGHSHVYWYRQLPEEGLKFMVYLQKENIIDESGMPKERFSAEFPKEGPSILRIQQVVRGDSAAYFCASSPTGQGIAYEQYFGPGTRLTVT.

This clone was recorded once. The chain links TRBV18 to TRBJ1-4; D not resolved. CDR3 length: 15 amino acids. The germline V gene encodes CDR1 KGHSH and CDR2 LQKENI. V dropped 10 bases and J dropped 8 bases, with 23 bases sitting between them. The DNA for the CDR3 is TGTGCCAACTCCCTAACCGCGCGGGGTGACGAAAAACTGTTTTTT. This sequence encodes CANSLTARGDEKLFF.

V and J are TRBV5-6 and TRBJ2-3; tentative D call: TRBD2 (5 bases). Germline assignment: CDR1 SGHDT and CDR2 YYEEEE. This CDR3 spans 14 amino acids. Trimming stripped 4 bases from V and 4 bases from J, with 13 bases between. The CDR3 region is CASSHRTRADTQYF. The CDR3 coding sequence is TGTGCCAGCAGCCACCGAACTAGGGCAGATACGCAGTATTTT.

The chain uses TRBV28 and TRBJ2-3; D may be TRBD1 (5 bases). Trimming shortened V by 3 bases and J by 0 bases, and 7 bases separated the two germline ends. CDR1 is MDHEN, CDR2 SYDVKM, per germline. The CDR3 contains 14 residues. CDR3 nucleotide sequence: TGTGCCAGCAGTTTGAGACAGAGCACAGATACGCAGTATTTT. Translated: CASSLRQSTDTQYF.

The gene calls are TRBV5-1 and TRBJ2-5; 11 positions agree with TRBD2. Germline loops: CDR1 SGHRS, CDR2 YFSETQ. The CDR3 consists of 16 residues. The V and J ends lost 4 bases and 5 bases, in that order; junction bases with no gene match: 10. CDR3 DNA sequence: TGCGCCAGCAGCCCCCCCACTAGCGGGAGCCGGGAGACCCAGTACTTC. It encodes CASSPPTSGSRETQYF.

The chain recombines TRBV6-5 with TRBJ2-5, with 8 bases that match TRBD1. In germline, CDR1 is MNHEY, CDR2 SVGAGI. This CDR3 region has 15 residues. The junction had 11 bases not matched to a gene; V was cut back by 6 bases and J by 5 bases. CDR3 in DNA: TGTGCCAGCAGCCGCCTAGGACAGGGAGCCGAGACCCAGTACTTC. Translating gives CASSRLGQGAETQYF.

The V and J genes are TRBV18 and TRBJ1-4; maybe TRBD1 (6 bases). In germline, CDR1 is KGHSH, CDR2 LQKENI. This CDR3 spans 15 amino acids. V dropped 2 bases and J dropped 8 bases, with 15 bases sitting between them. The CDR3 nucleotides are TGTGCCAGCTCACCAGACCCAGGGGTCGGGGAAAAACTGTTTTTT. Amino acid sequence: CASSPDPGVGEKLFF.

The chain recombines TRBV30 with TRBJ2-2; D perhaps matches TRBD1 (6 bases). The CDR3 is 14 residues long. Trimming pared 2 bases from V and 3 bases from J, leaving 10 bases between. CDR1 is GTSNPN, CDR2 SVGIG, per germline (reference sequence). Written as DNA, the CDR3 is TGTGCCTGGAGTAGAAACAGGGACACCGGGGAGCTGTTTTTT. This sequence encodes CAWSRNRDTGELFF. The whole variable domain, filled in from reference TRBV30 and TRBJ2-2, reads SQTIHQWPATLVQPVGSPLSLECTVEGTSNPNLYWYRQAAGRGLQLLFYSVGIGQISSEVPQNLSASRPQDRQFILSSKKLLLSDSGFYLCAWSRNRDTGELFFGEGSRLTVL.